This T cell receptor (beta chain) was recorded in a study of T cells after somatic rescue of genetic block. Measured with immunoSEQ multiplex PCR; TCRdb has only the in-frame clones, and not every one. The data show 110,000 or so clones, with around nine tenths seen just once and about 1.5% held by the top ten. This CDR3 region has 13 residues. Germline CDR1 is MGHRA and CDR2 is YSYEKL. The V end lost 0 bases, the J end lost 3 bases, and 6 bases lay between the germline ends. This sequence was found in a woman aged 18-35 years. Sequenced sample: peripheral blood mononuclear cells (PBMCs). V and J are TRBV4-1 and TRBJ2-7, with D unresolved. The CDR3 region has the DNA TGCGCCAGCAGCCAAGATTTGGGCTACGAGCAGTACTTC. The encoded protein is CASSQDLGYEQYF.